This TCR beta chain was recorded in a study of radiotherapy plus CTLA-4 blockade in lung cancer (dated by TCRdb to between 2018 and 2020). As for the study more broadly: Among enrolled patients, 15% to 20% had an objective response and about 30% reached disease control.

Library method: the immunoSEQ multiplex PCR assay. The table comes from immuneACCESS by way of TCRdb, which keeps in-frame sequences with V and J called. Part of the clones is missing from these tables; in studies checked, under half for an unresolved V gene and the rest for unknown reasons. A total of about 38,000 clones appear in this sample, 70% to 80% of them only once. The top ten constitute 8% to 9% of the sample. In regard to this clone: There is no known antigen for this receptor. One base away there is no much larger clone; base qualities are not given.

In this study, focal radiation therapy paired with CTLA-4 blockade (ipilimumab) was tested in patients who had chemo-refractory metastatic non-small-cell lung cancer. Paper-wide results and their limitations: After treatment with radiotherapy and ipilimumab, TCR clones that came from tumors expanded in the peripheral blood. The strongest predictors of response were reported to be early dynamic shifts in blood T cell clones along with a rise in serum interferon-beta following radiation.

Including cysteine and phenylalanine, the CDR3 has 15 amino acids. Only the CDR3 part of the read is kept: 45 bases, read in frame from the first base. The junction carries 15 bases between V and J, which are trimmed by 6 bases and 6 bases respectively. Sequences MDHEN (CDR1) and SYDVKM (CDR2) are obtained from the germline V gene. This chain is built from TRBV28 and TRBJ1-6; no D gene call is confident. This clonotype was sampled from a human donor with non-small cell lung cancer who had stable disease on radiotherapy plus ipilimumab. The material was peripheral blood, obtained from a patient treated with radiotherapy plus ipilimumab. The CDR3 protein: CASREGNGFNSPLHF. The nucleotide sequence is TGTGCCAGCAGAGAGGGAAATGGTTTTAATTCACCCCTCCACTTT.